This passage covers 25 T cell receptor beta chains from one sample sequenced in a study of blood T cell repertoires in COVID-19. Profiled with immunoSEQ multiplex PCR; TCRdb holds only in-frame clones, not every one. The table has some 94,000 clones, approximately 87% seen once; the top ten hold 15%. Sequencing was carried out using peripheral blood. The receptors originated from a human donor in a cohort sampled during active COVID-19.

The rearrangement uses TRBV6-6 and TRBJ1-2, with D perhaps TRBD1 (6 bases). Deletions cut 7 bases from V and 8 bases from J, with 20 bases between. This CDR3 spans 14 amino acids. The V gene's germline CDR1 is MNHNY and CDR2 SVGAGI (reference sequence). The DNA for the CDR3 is TGTGCCAGCAACACCAGGGGTGGCCTCCGGGGCTACACCTTC. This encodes CASNTRGGLRGYTF.

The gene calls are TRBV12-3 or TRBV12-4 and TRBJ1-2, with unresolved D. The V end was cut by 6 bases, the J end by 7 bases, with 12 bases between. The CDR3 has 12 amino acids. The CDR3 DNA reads TGTGCCAGCAGCCCAACCGGTGGTGGCTACACCTTC. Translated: CASSPTGGGYTF.

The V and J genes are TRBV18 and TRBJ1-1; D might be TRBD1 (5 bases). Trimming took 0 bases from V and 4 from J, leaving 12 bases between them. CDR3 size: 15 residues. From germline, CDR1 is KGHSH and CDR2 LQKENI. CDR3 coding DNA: TGTGCCAGCTCACCACCGGGGAGGGGAGGCACTGAAGCTTTCTTT. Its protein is CASSPPGRGGTEAFF.

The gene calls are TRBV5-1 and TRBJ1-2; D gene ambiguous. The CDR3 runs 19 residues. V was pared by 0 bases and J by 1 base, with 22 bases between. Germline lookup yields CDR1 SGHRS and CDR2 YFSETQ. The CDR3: CASSLAGNVAANRNYGYTF. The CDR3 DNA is TGCGCCAGCAGCTTGGCCGGGAACGTCGCGGCGAATCGTAACTATGGCTACACCTTC.

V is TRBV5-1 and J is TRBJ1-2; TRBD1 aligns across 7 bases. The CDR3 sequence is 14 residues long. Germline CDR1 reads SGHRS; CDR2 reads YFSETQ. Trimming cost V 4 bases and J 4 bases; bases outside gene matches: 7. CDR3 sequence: CASSVTGEVYGYTF. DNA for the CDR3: TGCGCCAGCAGCGTAACAGGGGAAGTCTATGGCTACACCTTC.

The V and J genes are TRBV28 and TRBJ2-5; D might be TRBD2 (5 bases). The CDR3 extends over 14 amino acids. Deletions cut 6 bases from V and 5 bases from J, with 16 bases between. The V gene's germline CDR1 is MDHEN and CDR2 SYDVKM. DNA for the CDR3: TGTGCCAGCAGCAATCTGGGTCGCGGGGAGACCCAGTACTTC. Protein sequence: CASSNLGRGETQYF. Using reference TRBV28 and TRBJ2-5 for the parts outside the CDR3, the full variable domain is DVKVTQSSRYLVKRTGEKVFLECVQDMDHENMFWYRQDPGLGLRLIYFSYDVKMKEKGDIPEGYSVSREKKERFSLILESASTNQTSMYLCASSNLGRGETQYFGPGTRLLVL.

CDR3 bases: TGTGCCAGCAGCCAAGCCCCCAGGGGGTCACCCCTCCACTTT. It specifies CASSQAPRGSPLHF. The chain employs TRBV14 and TRBJ1-6; 7 bases fit TRBD1. This CDR3 region has 14 residues. With 1 base clipped from V and 10 bases from J, the junction kept 4 bases outside the gene matches. Per germline, CDR1 SGHDN and CDR2 FVKESK.

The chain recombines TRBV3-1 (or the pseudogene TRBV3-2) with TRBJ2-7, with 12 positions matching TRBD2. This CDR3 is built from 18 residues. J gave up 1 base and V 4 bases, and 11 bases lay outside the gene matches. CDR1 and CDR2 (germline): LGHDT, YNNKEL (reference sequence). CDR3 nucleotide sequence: TGTGCCAGCAGCCTATACCGGACTAGCGGGAATAATTCCTACGAGCAGTACTTC. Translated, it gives CASSLYRTSGNNSYEQYF.

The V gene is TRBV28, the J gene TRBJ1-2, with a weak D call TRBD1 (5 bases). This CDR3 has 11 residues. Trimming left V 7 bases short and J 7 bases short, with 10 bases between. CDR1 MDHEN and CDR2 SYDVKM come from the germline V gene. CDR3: CASTPGLGYTF. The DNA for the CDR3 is TGTGCCAGCACCCCAGGGCTTGGCTACACCTTC.

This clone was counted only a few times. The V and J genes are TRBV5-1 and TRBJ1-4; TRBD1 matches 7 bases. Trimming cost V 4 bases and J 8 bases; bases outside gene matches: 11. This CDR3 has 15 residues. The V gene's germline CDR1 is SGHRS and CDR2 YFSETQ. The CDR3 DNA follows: TGCGCCAGCAGCATCGGGACAGCGTCTCAGGAAAAACTGTTTTTT. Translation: CASSIGTASQEKLFF. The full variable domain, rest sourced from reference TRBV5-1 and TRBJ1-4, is KAGVTQTPRYLIKTRGQQVTLSCSPISGHRSVSWYQQTPGQGLQFLFEYFSETQRNKGNFPGRFSGRQFSNSRSEMNVSTLELGDSALYLCASSIGTASQEKLFFGSGTQLSVL.

CDR3 residues: CASRRELSYNEQFF. The CDR3 nucleotides read TGTGCCAGCCGGCGGGAACTCTCCTACAATGAGCAGTTCTTC. This chain uses TRBV19 with TRBJ2-1; maybe TRBD2 (6 bases). Germline CDR1 LNHDA, CDR2 SQIVND (reference sequence). The CDR3 has 14 residues. The V end lost 9 bases, the J end lost 0 bases, and 12 bases lay between the germline ends.

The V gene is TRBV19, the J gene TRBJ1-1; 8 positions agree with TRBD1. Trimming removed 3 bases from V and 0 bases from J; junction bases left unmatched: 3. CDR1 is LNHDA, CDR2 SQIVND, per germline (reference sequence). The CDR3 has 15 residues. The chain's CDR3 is CASSIQGAMNTEAFF. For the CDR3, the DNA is TGTGCCAGTAGTATTCAGGGGGCTATGAACACTGAAGCTTTCTTT. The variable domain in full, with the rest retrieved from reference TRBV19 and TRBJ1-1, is DGGITQSPKYLFRKEGQNVTLSCEQNLNHDAMYWYRQDPGQGLRLIYYSQIVNDFQKGDIAEGYSVSREKKESFPLTVTSAQKNPTAFYLCASSIQGAMNTEAFFGQGTRLTVV.

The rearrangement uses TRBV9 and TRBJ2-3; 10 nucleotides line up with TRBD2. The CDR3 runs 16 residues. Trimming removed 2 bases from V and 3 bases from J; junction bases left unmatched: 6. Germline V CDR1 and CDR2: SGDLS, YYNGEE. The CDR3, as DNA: TGTGCCAGCAGCGTTAAAGCGGGGGGGCCGACAGATACGCAGTATTTT. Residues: CASSVKAGGPTDTQYF.

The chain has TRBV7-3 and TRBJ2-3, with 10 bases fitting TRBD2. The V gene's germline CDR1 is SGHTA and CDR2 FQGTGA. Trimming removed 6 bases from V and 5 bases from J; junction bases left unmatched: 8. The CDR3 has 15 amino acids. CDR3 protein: CASSPLAGAIDTQYF. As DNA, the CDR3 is TGTGCCAGCAGTCCGCTAGCGGGAGCTATAGATACGCAGTATTTT.

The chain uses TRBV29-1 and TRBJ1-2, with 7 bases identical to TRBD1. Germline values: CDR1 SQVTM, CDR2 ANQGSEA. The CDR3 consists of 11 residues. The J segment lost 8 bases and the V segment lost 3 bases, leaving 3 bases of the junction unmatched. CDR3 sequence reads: CSVETGWGYTF. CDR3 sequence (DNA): TGCAGCGTTGAGACAGGGTGGGGCTACACCTTC.

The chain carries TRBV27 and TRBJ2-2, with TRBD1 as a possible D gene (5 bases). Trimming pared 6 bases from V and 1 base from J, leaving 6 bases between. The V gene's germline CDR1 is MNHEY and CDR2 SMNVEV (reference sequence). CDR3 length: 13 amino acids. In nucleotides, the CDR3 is TGTGCCAGCAGGGACATGAACACCGGGGAGCTGTTTTTT. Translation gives CASRDMNTGELFF.

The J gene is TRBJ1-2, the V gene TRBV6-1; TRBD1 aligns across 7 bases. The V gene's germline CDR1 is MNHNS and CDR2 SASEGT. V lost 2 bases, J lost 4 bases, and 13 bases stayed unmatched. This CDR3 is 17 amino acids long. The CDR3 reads CASSEWPAGQKLYGYTF. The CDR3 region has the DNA TGTGCCAGCAGTGAATGGCCTGCGGGACAGAAACTCTATGGCTACACCTTC.

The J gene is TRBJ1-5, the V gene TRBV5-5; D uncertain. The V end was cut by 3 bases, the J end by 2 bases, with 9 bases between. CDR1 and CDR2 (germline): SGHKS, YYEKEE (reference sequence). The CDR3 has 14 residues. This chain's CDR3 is CASSYREGNQPQHF. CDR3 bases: TGTGCCAGCAGCTATAGGGAGGGCAATCAGCCCCAGCATTTT.

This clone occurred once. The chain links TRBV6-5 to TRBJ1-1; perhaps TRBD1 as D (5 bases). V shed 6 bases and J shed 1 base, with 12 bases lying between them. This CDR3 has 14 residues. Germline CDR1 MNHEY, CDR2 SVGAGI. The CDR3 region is CASSLDNSNTEAFF. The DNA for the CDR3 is TGTGCCAGCAGCTTGGACAATTCGAACACTGAAGCTTTCTTT.

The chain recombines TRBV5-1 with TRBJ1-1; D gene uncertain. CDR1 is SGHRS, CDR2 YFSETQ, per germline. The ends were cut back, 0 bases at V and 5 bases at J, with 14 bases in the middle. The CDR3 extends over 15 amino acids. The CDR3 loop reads CASSLGGLGGTEAFF. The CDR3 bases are TGCGCCAGCAGCTTGGGAGGACTCGGTGGAACTGAAGCTTTCTTT.

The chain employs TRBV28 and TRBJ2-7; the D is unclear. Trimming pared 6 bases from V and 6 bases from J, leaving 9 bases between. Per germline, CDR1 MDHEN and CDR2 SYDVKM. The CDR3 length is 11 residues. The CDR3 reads CASSLRREQYF. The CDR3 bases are TGTGCCAGCAGCCTGCGGCGCGAGCAGTACTTC.

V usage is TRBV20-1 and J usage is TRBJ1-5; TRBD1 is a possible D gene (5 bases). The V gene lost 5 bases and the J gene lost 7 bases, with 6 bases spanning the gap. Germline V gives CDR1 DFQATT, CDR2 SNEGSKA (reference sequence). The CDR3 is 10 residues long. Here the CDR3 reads CSAGGQPQHF. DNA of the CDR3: TGCAGTGCTGGGGGGCAGCCCCAGCATTTT.

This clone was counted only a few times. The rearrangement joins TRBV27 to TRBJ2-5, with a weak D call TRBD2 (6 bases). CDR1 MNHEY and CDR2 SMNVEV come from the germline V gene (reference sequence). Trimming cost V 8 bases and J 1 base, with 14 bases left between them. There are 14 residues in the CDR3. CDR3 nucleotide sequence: TGTGCCAGCGGCCGGCCCGGGGGCCAAGAGACCCAGTACTTC. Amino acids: CASGRPGGQETQYF.

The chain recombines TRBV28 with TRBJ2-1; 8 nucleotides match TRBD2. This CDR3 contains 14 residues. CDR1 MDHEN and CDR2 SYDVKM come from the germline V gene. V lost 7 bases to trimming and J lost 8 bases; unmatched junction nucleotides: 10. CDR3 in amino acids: CASTSGGWGDEQFF. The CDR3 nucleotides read TGTGCCAGCACCAGCGGGGGTTGGGGGGATGAGCAGTTCTTC.

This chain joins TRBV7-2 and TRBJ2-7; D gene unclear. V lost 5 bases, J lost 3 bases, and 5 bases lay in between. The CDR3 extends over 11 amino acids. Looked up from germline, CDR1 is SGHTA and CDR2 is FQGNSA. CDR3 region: CASSEDYEQYF. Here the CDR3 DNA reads TGTGCCAGCAGCGAGGACTACGAGCAGTACTTC.